Below, 27 T cell receptor beta chains from the same sample are listed, as sequenced in a study of T cell responses to AZD1222 COVID-19 vaccine. The assay was immunoSEQ multiplex PCR, and TCRdb's table has in-frame clones only and misses some. The table records over 85,000 clones, roughly 92% of them present only once. Sequenced material: peripheral blood, taken 28 days after the second AZD1222 dose. Receptors originate from an adult who received the AZD1222 COVID-19 vaccine.

This sequence joins TRBV7-2 and TRBJ2-3; 11 bases fit TRBD2. The germline V gene encodes CDR1 SGHTA and CDR2 FQGNSA. The CDR3 is 14 amino acids. The J segment lost 5 bases and the V segment lost 5 bases, leaving 3 bases of the junction unmatched. This CDR3 is CASSPSGGIDTQYF. CDR3 coding DNA: TGTGCCAGCAGCCCTAGCGGGGGGATAGATACGCAGTATTTT.

The chain recombines TRBV12-5 with TRBJ1-3; the D gene is possibly TRBD1 (5 bases). The CDR3 consists of 15 residues. The germline V and J ends were trimmed by 1 base and 0 bases, with 7 bases remaining between them. Looked up from germline, CDR1 is LGHNT and CDR2 is FRNRAP. CDR3 sequence reads: CASGLGQSSGNTIYF. DNA of the CDR3: TGTGCTAGTGGTTTGGGACAGAGCTCTGGAAACACCATATATTTT.

V gene TRBV7-8 combines with J gene TRBJ2-7; either TRBD1 or TRBD2 may supply D (5 bases each). The germline CDR1 and CDR2 sequences are SGHVS and FQNEAQ. The V gene lost 4 bases and the J gene lost 4 bases, with 32 bases spanning the gap. This CDR3 is built from 20 residues. The CDR3 nucleotides read TGTGCCAGCAGCTACCCCACAGCGGACATACTCGGGCAATTGGAGTACGAGCAGTACTTC. This gives the protein CASSYPTADILGQLEYEQYF.

This clone has only one observation. The chain has TRBV18 and TRBJ2-2; D not resolved. Germline CDR1 and CDR2: KGHSH and LQKENI. CDR3 length equals 14 residues. V was clipped by 3 bases and J by 6 bases, with 11 bases between them. The CDR3, as DNA: TGTGCCAGCTCACCCTCCCAGATCCCCGGGGAGCTGTTTTTT. Protein: CASSPSQIPGELFF.

The chain employs TRBV4-2 and TRBJ1-2; D is ambiguous. CDR3 length equals 13 residues. V was clipped by 5 bases and J by 3 bases, with 10 bases between them. Germline V gene data show CDR1 as LGHNA and CDR2 as YNFKEQ. The CDR3 DNA follows: TGTGCCAGCAGCTACGGGCCTTACTATGGCTACACCTTC. Its translation: CASSYGPYYGYTF.

The CDR3 spells CASSLQGGINTEAFF. CDR3 DNA sequence: TGTGCCAGCAGCCTACAGGGGGGAATTAACACTGAAGCTTTCTTT. This sequence joins TRBV2 and TRBJ1-1, with TRBD1 matching 8 bases. V shed 6 bases and J 2 bases; nucleotides not matched to a gene: 8. Germline CDR1 and CDR2: SNHLY and FYNNEI. CDR3 length: 15 amino acids.

This chain joins TRBV18 and TRBJ1-1, with 7 bases aligning to TRBD1. The CDR3 runs 16 residues. Losses at the gene ends were 3 bases for V and 0 bases for J; bases not matched to a gene: 7. The germline V gene encodes CDR1 KGHSH and CDR2 LQKENI. The CDR3 loop reads CASSPVAGGVNTEAFF. In DNA, the CDR3 is TGTGCCAGCTCACCCGTGGCAGGGGGGGTGAACACTGAAGCTTTCTTT.

The rearrangement uses TRBV2 and TRBJ2-5; tentative D call: TRBD1 (6 bases). CDR1 and CDR2 from the germline V gene are SNHLY and FYNNEI. V lost 4 bases and J lost 4, with 10 bases in between. There are 13 residues in the CDR3. CDR3 amino acids: CASSGGLGETQYF. CDR3 DNA: TGTGCCAGCAGTGGGGGGCTGGGAGAGACCCAGTACTTC.

The chain carries TRBV5-5 and TRBJ2-7, with 7 bases fitting TRBD2. Germline lookup yields CDR1 SGHKS and CDR2 YYEKEE (reference sequence). Germline trimming cut 5 bases from V and 3 bases from J; bases unmatched to any gene: 8. The CDR3 is 14 amino acids. The CDR3, as DNA: TGTGCCAGCAGGCAACCCGGGACTAACTACGAGCAGTACTTC. Encoded protein: CASRQPGTNYEQYF.

This rearrangement joins TRBV24-1 to TRBJ2-3; either TRBD1 or TRBD2 may supply D (6 bases each). Germline V lookup: CDR1 KGHDR, CDR2 SFDVKD. The CDR3 has 17 residues. V lost 3 bases, J lost 4 bases, and 19 bases lay in between. The CDR3: CATSDPEGGMVSDTQYF. DNA for the CDR3: TGTGCCACCAGTGATCCCGAGGGGGGCATGGTGTCAGATACGCAGTATTTT.

The chain recombines TRBV5-6 with TRBJ1-1; a possible D gene is TRBD1 (6 bases). This CDR3 comprises 16 residues. Germline CDR1 is SGHDT and CDR2 is YYEEEE. V lost 4 bases, J lost 5 bases, and 21 bases lay in between. The CDR3 bases are TGTGCCAGCAGCGATGGGTGGGGGGCGGATGGTACTGAAGCTTTCTTT. Protein: CASSDGWGADGTEAFF.

The gene calls are TRBV7-2 and TRBJ2-1; D is undetermined. This CDR3 spans 10 amino acids. V lost 5 bases, J lost 7 bases, and 3 bases lay in between. The germline V gene has CDR1 SGHTA and CDR2 FQGNSA. The CDR3 coding sequence is TGTGCCAGCAGCCGAAATGAGCAGTTCTTC. This translates into CASSRNEQFF.

This sequence joins TRBV4-3 and TRBJ2-1; the D gene is possibly TRBD1 (8 bases). V was clipped by 0 bases and J by 9 bases, with 18 bases between them. There are 16 residues in the CDR3. The germline gives CDR1 LGHNA, CDR2 YSLEER. CDR3 sequence reads: CASSQDSGTGGAEQFF. CDR3 nucleotide sequence: TGCGCCAGCAGCCAAGATTCCGGTACAGGGGGGGCTGAGCAGTTCTTC.

This clone has just one count. The rearrangement links TRBV5-1 to TRBJ2-7, with TRBD2 as a possible D gene (5 bases). The CDR3 is 13 amino acids. Germline loops: CDR1 SGHRS, CDR2 YFSETQ. Trimming pared 0 bases from V and 8 bases from J, leaving 12 bases between. The DNA of the CDR3 is TGCGCCAGCAGCTTGGGGATCGCGGGCAAGCAGTACTTC. It encodes CASSLGIAGKQYF.

This chain uses TRBV13 with TRBJ2-7; 12 bases line up with TRBD1. This CDR3 is 20 amino acids long. The V gene's germline CDR1 is PRHDT and CDR2 FYEKMQ (reference sequence). V lost 1 base and J lost 1; bases outside the gene matches: 14. CDR3: CASSLEGQGARWDYSYEQYF. The CDR3, as DNA: TGTGCCAGCAGCTTAGAGGGACAGGGGGCGCGTTGGGACTATTCCTACGAGCAGTACTTC.

The sample holds one count of this clone. The chain recombines TRBV2 with TRBJ1-5; D call uncertain. CDR1 is SNHLY, CDR2 FYNNEI, per germline. V was shortened by 3 bases and J by 6 bases, with 12 bases between the two germline ends. The CDR3 has 14 residues. The CDR3 bases are TGTGCCAGCAGTGAGACCGGGTCGGGTCAGCCCCAGCATTTT. Encoded protein: CASSETGSGQPQHF.

This chain joins TRBV18 and TRBJ1-5; D is ambiguous. Germline CDR1 is KGHSH and CDR2 is LQKENI. The V end lost 2 bases, the J end lost 3 bases, and 11 bases lay between the germline ends. The CDR3 loop spans 15 amino acids. The CDR3 region has the DNA TGTGCCAGCTCACCAGCGTCCGTAACCAATCAGCCCCAGCATTTT. Translated: CASSPASVTNQPQHF.

The genes are TRBV19 and TRBJ1-5; 8 bases match TRBD1. J gave up 6 bases and V 4 bases, and 5 bases lay outside the gene matches. This CDR3 spans 14 amino acids. Per germline, CDR1 LNHDA and CDR2 SQIVND (reference sequence). The CDR3 DNA reads as TGTGCCAGTAGTACATACAGGGGGACTCAGCCCCAGCATTTT. This gives the protein CASSTYRGTQPQHF.

CDR3 region: CASSQGGLSVSYNSPLHF. The CDR3 nucleotides are TGTGCCAGCAGCCAAGGGGGTCTCTCTGTCTCCTATAATTCACCCCTCCACTTT. The genes are TRBV3-1 (or the pseudogene TRBV3-2) and TRBJ1-6; D gene ambiguous. Germline V gene data show CDR1 as LGHDT and CDR2 as YNNKEL (reference sequence). CDR3 size: 18 residues. Deletions cut 1 base from V and 0 bases from J, with 13 bases between.

This clone came up a few times. The CDR3, as DNA: TGTGCCAGTAGTATAGGACAGGGGGCAGATACGCAGTATTTT. This gives the protein CASSIGQGADTQYF. V is TRBV19 and J is TRBJ2-3; 9 bases align to TRBD1. The CDR3 has 14 amino acids. The ends lost 1 base at V and 4 bases at J; junction bases unmatched: 0. Germline V gives CDR1 LNHDA, CDR2 SQIVND (reference sequence).

The V and J genes are TRBV6-5 and TRBJ1-3, with a weak D call TRBD1 (5 bases). V was clipped by 2 bases and J by 3 bases, with 14 bases between them. The CDR3 length is 16 residues. Germline V CDR1 and CDR2: MNHEY, SVGAGI. The CDR3 spells CASSYDQGLHGNTIYF. CDR3 nucleotides: TGTGCCAGCAGTTACGACCAGGGCTTACATGGAAACACCATATATTTT.

This clone showed up just once. The chain uses TRBV19 and TRBJ2-7; 8 positions match TRBD1. The CDR3 length is 14 residues. With 6 bases clipped from V and 2 bases from J, the junction kept 6 bases outside the gene matches. The V gene's germline CDR1 is LNHDA and CDR2 SQIVND (reference sequence). The CDR3 reads CASSRTGNTYEQYF. The CDR3 bases are TGTGCCAGTAGCAGGACAGGGAACACCTACGAGCAGTACTTC.

V gene TRBV7-8 combines with J gene TRBJ2-7, with TRBD2 matching 8 bases. Germline CDR1 reads SGHVS; CDR2 reads FQNEAQ. The CDR3 spans 15 residues. V shed 4 bases and J 0 bases; nucleotides not matched to a gene: 5. The CDR3 sequence: CASSSGGGASYEQYF. The CDR3 coding sequence is TGTGCCAGCAGCTCCGGGGGGGGAGCCTCCTACGAGCAGTACTTC.

The rearrangement links TRBV10-3 to TRBJ2-7, with a possible D match to TRBD2 (6 bases). V shed 0 bases and J shed 4 bases, with 10 bases lying between them. The CDR3 consists of 14 residues. Germline V lookup: CDR1 ENHRY, CDR2 SYGVKD. CDR3 residues: CAISESRGRYEQYF. DNA of the CDR3: TGTGCCATCAGTGAGTCTCGAGGGAGGTACGAGCAGTACTTC.

J is TRBJ1-5 and V is TRBV7-8, with 8 positions matching TRBD1. V shed 2 bases and J 3 bases; nucleotides not matched to a gene: 3. CDR1 SGHVS and CDR2 FQNEAQ come from the germline V gene. The CDR3 totals 15 residues. The CDR3 bases are TGTGCCAGCAGCTTATGGACAGGGTCCAATCAGCCCCAGCATTTT. As protein: CASSLWTGSNQPQHF.

This clone showed up just once. The chain recombines TRBV5-1 with TRBJ2-7, with 9 bases identical to TRBD1. CDR3 size: 16 residues. Trimming took 0 bases from V and 5 from J; bases not matched to a gene: 9. In germline, CDR1 is SGHRS, CDR2 YFSETQ. The CDR3 here is CASSLVAGTGHNEQYF. CDR3 sequence (DNA): TGCGCCAGCAGCTTGGTGGCCGGGACAGGGCACAACGAGCAGTACTTC. Complete variable domain (other parts from reference TRBV5-1 and TRBJ2-7): KAGVTQTPRYLIKTRGQQVTLSCSPISGHRSVSWYQQTPGQGLQFLFEYFSETQRNKGNFPGRFSGRQFSNSRSEMNVSTLELGDSALYLCASSLVAGTGHNEQYFGPGTRLTVT.

The rearrangement joins TRBV7-9 to TRBJ2-7, with 8 bases aligning to TRBD1. Germline V gives CDR1 SEHNR, CDR2 FQNEAQ (reference sequence). This CDR3 region has 14 residues. Trimming took 5 bases from V and 5 from J; bases not matched to a gene: 8. The CDR3 here is CASSAWDRFDEQYF. As DNA, the CDR3 is TGTGCCAGCAGCGCCTGGGACAGGTTCGACGAGCAGTACTTC.